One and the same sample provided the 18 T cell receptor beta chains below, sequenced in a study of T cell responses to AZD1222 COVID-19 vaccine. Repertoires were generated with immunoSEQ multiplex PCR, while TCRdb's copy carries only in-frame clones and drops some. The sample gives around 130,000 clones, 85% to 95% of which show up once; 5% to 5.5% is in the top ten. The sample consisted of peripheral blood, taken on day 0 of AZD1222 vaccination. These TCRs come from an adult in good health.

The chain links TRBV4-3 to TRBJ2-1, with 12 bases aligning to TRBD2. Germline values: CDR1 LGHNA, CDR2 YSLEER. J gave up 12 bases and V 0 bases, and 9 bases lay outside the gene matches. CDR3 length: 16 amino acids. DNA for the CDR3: TGCGCCAGCAGCCAAGATCCGACTAGCGGGAGTATAGGGCAGTTCTTC. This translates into CASSQDPTSGSIGQFF.

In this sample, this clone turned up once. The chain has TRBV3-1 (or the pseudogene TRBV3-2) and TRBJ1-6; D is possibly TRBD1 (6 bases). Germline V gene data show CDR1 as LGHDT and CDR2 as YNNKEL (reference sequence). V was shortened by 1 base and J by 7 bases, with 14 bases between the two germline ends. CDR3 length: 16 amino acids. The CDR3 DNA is TGTGCCAGCAGCCAAGTATCGGACAGCACGAATTCACCCCTCCACTTT. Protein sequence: CASSQVSDSTNSPLHF.

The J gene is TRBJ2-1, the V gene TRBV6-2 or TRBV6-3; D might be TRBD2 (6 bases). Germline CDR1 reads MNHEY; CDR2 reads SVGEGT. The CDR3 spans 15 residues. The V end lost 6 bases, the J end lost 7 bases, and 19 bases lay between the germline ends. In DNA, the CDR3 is TGTGCCAGCAGCCTGGGACTCCAGCAAAGGAATGAGCAGTTCTTC. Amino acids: CASSLGLQQRNEQFF.

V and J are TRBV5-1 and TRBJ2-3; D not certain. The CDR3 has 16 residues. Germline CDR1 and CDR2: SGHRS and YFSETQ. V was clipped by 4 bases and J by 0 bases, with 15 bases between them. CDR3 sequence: CASSPSGLTSTDTQYF. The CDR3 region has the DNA TGCGCCAGCAGCCCTAGTGGGTTAACTAGCACAGATACGCAGTATTTT.

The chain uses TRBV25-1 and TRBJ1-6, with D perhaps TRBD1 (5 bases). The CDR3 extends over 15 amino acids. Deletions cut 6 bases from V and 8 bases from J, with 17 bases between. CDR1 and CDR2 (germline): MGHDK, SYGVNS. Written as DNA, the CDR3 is TGTGCCAGCAGCGCTCCCAAGGGGCCGCATTCACCCCTCCACTTT. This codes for CASSAPKGPHSPLHF.

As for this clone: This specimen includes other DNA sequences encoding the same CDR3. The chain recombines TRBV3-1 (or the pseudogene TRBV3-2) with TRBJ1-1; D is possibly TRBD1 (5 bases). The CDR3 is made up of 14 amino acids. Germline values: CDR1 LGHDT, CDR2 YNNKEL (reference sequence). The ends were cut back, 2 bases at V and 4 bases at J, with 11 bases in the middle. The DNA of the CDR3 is TGTGCCAGCAGCCAACAGGGTGGTGGCACTGAAGCTTTCTTT. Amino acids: CASSQQGGGTEAFF.

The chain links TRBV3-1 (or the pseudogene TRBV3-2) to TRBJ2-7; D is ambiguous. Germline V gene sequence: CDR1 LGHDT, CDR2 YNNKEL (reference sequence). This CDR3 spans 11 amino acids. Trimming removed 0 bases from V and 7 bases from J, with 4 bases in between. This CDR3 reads CASSQDTEQYF. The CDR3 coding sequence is TGTGCCAGCAGCCAAGATACAGAGCAGTACTTC.

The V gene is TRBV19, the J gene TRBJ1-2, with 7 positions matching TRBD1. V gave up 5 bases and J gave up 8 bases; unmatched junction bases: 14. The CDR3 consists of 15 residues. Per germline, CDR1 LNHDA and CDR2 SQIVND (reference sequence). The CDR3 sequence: CASSPRTGPKTGYTF. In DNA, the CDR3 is TGTGCCAGTAGTCCAAGGACAGGTCCAAAGACGGGCTACACCTTC.

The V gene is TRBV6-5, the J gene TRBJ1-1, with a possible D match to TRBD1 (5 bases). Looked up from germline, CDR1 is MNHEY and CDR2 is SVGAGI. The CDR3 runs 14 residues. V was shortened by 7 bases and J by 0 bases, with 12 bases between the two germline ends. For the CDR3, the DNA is TGTGCCAGCACACAAACGACAGTGAACACTGAAGCTTTCTTT. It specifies CASTQTTVNTEAFF.

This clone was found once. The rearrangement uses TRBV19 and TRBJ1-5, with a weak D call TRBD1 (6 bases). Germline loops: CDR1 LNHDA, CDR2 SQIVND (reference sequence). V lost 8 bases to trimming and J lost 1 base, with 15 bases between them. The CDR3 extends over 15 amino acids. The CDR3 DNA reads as TGTGCCAGTGCGGCGGGGGGGGCAAGCAATCAGCCCCAGCATTTT. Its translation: CASAAGGASNQPQHF. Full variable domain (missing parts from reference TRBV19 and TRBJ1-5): DGGITQSPKYLFRKEGQNVTLSCEQNLNHDAMYWYRQDPGQGLRLIYYSQIVNDFQKGDIAEGYSVSREKKESFPLTVTSAQKNPTAFYLCASAAGGASNQPQHFGDGTRLSIL.

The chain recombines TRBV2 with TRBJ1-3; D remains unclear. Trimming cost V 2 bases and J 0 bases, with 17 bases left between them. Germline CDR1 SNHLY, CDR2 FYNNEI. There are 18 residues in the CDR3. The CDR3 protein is CASSEWYGAHYSGNTIYF. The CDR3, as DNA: TGTGCCAGCAGTGAATGGTATGGCGCACATTACTCTGGAAACACCATATATTTT.

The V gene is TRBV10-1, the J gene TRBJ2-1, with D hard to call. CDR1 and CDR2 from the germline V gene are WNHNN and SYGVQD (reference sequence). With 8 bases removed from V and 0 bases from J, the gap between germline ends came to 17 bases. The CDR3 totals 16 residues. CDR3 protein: CASSPIGWSSYNEQFF. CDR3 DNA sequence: TGCGCCAGCTCCCCGATCGGGTGGTCCTCCTACAATGAGCAGTTCTTC.

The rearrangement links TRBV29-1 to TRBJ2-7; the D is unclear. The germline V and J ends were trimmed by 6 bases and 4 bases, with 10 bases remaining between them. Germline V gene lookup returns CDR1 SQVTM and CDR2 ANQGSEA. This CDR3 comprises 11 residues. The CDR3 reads CSVLWRYEQYF. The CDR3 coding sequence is TGCAGCGTCCTATGGCGATACGAGCAGTACTTC.

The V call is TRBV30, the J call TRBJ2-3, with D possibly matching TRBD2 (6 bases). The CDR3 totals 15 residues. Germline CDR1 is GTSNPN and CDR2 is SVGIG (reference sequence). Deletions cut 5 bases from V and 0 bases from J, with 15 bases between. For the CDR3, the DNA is TGTGCCTGGGGGCGGGGTCCGCGTAGCACAGATACGCAGTATTTT. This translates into CAWGRGPRSTDTQYF.

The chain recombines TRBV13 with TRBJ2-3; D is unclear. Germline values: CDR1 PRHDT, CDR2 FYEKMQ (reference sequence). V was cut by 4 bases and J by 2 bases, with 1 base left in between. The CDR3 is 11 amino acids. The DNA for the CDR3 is TGTGCCAGCAGCTACACAGATACGCAGTATTTT. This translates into CASSYTDTQYF.

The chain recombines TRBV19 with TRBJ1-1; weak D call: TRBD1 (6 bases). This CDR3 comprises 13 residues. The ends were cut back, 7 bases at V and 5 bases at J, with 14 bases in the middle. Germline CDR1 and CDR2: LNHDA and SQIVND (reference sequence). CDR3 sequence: CASTLRGRTEAFF. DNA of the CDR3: TGTGCCAGTACCCTCAGGGGAAGGACTGAAGCTTTCTTT. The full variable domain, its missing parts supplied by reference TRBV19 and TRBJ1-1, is DGGITQSPKYLFRKEGQNVTLSCEQNLNHDAMYWYRQDPGQGLRLIYYSQIVNDFQKGDIAEGYSVSREKKESFPLTVTSAQKNPTAFYLCASTLRGRTEAFFGQGTRLTVV.

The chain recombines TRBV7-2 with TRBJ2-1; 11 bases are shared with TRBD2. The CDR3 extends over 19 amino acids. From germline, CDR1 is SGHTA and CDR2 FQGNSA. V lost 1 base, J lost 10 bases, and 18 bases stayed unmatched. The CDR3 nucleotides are TGTGCCAGCAGCTTAGTACTAGCGGGGGAAGCAATGAACTTTCGGGAGCAGTTCTTC. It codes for CASSLVLAGEAMNFREQFF. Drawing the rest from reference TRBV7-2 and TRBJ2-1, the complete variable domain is GAGVSQSPSNKVTEKGKDVELRCDPISGHTALYWYRQSLGQGLEFLIYFQGNSAPDKSGLPSDRFSAERTGGSVSTLTIQRTQQEDSAVYLCASSLVLAGEAMNFREQFFGPGTRLTVL.

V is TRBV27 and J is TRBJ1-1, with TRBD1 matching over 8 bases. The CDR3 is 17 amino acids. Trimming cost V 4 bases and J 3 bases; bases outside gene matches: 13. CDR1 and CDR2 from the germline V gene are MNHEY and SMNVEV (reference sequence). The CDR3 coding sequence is TGTGCCAGCAGTTCACGGACAGGGCATATTACGGACACTGAAGCTTTCTTT. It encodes CASSSRTGHITDTEAFF.